This T cell receptor beta chain was recovered during a study of beta chain features in type 1 diabetes. About the study: There was similarity between patients and healthy donors in age, gender and cell yields. The study's findings and limits: Patients' naive, central memory and regulatory TCRB repertoires appeared more alike than those of healthy donors.

This clone was observed a few times. Its specificity is unknown. CDR3 size: 15 residues. Expressed TCRB transcripts got sequenced, as all isolated RNA was reverse transcribed. Sequencing was performed with immunoSEQ multiplex PCR; in TCRdb, only in-frame clones are kept and a portion is missing. The sample holds 330,000 or so clones, 14% seen once. The sequenced material came from central memory CD4+ T cells from blood. This TCR was recovered from a man between 25 and 39 years old in good health. The chain links TRBV21-1 to TRBJ1-1. TRBV21-1 corresponds to a pseudogene. CDR3 protein: CASSSSQLVTAEAFF. CDR3 DNA sequence: TGTGCCAGCAGCAGTAGTCAGTTAGTAACGGCTGAAGCTTTCTTT.